The 4 T cell receptor beta chains given below trace back to one sample, sequenced in a study of shared clonotypes between healthy human individuals. Produced via immunoSEQ multiplex PCR; TCRdb's table is partial and in-frame only. The repertoire consists of roughly 96,000 clones, with less than 50% occurring once and the leading ten covering roughly 15%. The specimen sequenced was PBMCs. The origin of the receptors is a woman between 40 and 50 years old in good health. Some clones in this sample may be carry-over from other donors' samples.

The chain carries TRBV19 and TRBJ2-3; D unclear. The length of the CDR3 is 16 residues. V was pared by 1 base and J by 0 bases, with 11 bases between. The V gene's germline CDR1 is LNHDA and CDR2 SQIVND (reference sequence). DNA of the CDR3: TGTGCCAGTAGTATAGGTAGGAGCCCTAGCACAGATACGCAGTATTTT. Protein: CASSIGRSPSTDTQYF.

This clone occurred a few times. The V gene is TRBV7-2, the J gene TRBJ2-1; no clear D. Germline V gene data show CDR1 as SGHTA and CDR2 as FQGNSA. Trimming stripped 7 bases from V and 5 bases from J, with 12 bases between. The CDR3 is made up of 13 amino acids. The CDR3 reads CASTQYYNNEQFF. The CDR3 bases are TGTGCCAGCACCCAGTATTACAACAATGAGCAGTTCTTC.

The rearrangement links TRBV4-1 to TRBJ2-2; no definite D call. Trimming removed 0 bases from V and 4 bases from J, with 12 bases in between. This CDR3 spans 16 amino acids. From germline, CDR1 is MGHRA and CDR2 YSYEKL. The CDR3 DNA reads as TGCGCCAGCAGCCAAGAGAGTAGGCTGGGCACCGGGGAGCTGTTTTTT. This encodes CASSQESRLGTGELFF.

Details on this clone: A far larger clone is one base from this, pointing to a likely read error. In nucleotides, the CDR3 is TGTGCCAGCCATGACGGGCTTTATGGCCACACCTTC. It yields the protein CASHDGLYGHTF. The chain employs TRBV27 and TRBJ1-2; D uncertain. The V gene's germline CDR1 is MNHEY and CDR2 SMNVEV (reference sequence). This CDR3 contains 12 residues.